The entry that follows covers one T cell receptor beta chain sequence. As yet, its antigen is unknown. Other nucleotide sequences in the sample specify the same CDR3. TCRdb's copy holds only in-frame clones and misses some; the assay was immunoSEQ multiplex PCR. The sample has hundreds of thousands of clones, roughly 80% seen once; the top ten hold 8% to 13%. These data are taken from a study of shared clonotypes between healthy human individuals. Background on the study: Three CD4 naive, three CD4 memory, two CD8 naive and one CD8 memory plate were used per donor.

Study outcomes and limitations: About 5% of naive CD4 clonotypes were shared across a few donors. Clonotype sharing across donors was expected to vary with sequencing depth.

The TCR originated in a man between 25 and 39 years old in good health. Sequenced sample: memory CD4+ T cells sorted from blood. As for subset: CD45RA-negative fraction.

CDR3 DNA sequence: TGTGCCAGCAGTTTGTCGGGGGACGAGCAGTACTTC. Encoded protein: CASSLSGDEQYF. The J gene is TRBJ2-7, the V gene TRBV28; a weak D match, TRBD2 (6 bases). Between the trimmed V and J ends, which lost 3 bases and 5 bases, there was a span of 8 bases. The CDR3 is made up of 12 amino acids. The germline V gene encodes CDR1 MDHEN and CDR2 SYDVKM.